Listed below are T cell receptor beta chains from one sample, sequenced in a study of beta chain features in type 1 diabetes. This table comes from immunoSEQ multiplex PCR, and its TCRdb copy is limited to in-frame clones, with some not included. Of about 300,000 clones in the sample, around an eighth were seen once. The sequencing input was naive CD4+ T cells from blood. These receptors were taken from a woman between 18 and 29 years old with type 1 diabetes. The CDR3 runs from the conserved cysteine through the conserved F or W. The D gene is left open where the match is weak. For some rows the clone size is stated as once, few or many, or as a class when expanded; others skip it.

V	J	size	D	DNA	CDR3
TRBV6-6	TRBJ2-1	few	TRBD2	TGTGCCAGCAGACCGAGCGGGGCCCCCTACAATGAGCAGTTCTTC	CASRPSGAPYNEQFF
TRBV27	TRBJ2-1	few	TRBD2	TGTGCCAGCAGTGGTAGCGGGAAATACAATGAGCAGTTCTTC	CASSGSGKYNEQFF
TRBV5-1	TRBJ2-2	-	TRBD1	TGCGCCAGCAGCTCGCCGGGACAGACTAACACCGGGGAGCTGTTTTTT	CASSSPGQTNTGELFF
TRBV6-6	TRBJ2-1	few	-	TGTGCCAGCAGCGGACAGATGGGGGATGAGCAGTTCTTC	CASSGQMGDEQFF
TRBV6-5	TRBJ2-3	-	-	TGTGCCAGCAGTTACTCGAGCGCACGCGGCACAGATACGCAGTATTTT	CASSYSSARGTDTQYF
TRBV18	TRBJ1-4	-	-	TGTGCCAGCTCACCATCGGGTGAAAAACTGTTTTTT	CASSPSGEKLFF
TRBV7-9	TRBJ2-1	-	TRBD2	TGTGCCAGCAGCTTTACCTTAGCGGGAGAAGGTTACAATGAGCAGTTCTTC	CASSFTLAGEGYNEQFF
TRBV5-1	TRBJ2-2	few	-	TGCGCCAGCAGCTTGGGGCAGTTAAACACCGGGGAGCTGTTTTTT	CASSLGQLNTGELFF
TRBV5-1	TRBJ2-1	-	-	TGCGCCAGCAGCCCCTCGGGGGAGTGGTACAATGAGCAGTTCTTC	CASSPSGEWYNEQFF
TRBV6-5	TRBJ2-3	few	-	TGTGCCAGCAGTCTACAGACCCGGACAGATACGCAGTATTTT	CASSLQTRTDTQYF
TRBV30	TRBJ1-5	-	-	TGTGCCTGGAGTCTTATGGCAGGGAATCAGCCCCAGCATTTT	CAWSLMAGNQPQHF
TRBV15	TRBJ2-3	-	TRBD1	TGTGCCACCAGCGGCCTCGGACAGGGCGATTGGGATACGCAGTATTTT	CATSGLGQGDWDTQYF
TRBV5-1	TRBJ1-1	-	TRBD1	TGCGCCAGCAGAATACAGGGGGTGAACACTGAAGCTTTCTTT	CASRIQGVNTEAFF
TRBV14	TRBJ2-7	-	TRBD2	TGTGCCAGCAGCCAAGGACTAGCGGGAGGGGACGCGCAGTACTTC	CASSQGLAGGDAQYF
TRBV28	TRBJ2-1	-	TRBD2	TGTGCCAGCAGTTTTAGCGGGGCTAACAATGAGCAGTTCTTC	CASSFSGANNEQFF